This T cell receptor (beta chain) emerged from a study of human T cells and chemical hapten exposure. Between the trimmed V and J ends, which lost 0 bases and 9 bases, there was a span of 17 bases. CDR3 length: 15 amino acids. Germline V gene lookup returns CDR1 MNHEY and CDR2 SVGAGI. There are a few counts of this clonotype. TCRdb analysed the RACE reads with MiXCR anew, one entry per CDR3 protein. The table lists some 84,000 distinct CDR3 sequences, 8.5% of them singletons. The time point here: pre-sensitization, week 0. Treatment noted: therapeutic diphenylcyclopropenone sensitization with weekly scalp DPC.

Sequenced material: whole blood, taken in connection with sensitization to the hapten diphenylcyclopropenone (DPC). The TCR originated in a man aged 40-50 years with alopecia areata. Some clones in this sample may be carry-over from other donors' samples. This chain connects TRBV6-5 to TRBJ1-2; weak D call: TRBD1 (5 bases). The CDR3 DNA sequence: TGTGCCAGCAGTTACTCGGGGGGGACCTCTATTAGCTACACCTTC. It encodes CASSYSGGTSISYTF.